Included here is one T cell receptor beta chain sequence, with context. Its antigen is not known. Attached unique molecular identifiers marked individual cDNA molecules. MiXCR, applied by TCRdb to the 5' RACE reads, yields one record per CDR3 protein. The sample has roughly 53,000 distinct CDR3 sequences, approximately 10% seen once. V shed 2 bases and J shed 2 bases, with 14 bases lying between them. Germline CDR1 reads SGDLS; CDR2 reads YYNGEE. The CDR3 covers 16 residues. The record originates from a study of early T cells in non-severe SARS-CoV-2 infection. Study details: Unsorted whole-blood RNA was sequenced in bulk, leaving chains unpaired.

Overall study results and limits: Anti-spike CD8 specificities were favored by VDJdb matching, whose results missed private and CD4 specificities.

The chain is built from TRBV9 and TRBJ2-1, with D unclear. The material was whole blood, obtained at baseline. The TCR sequence derives from an adult who was a healthcare worker with PCR-confirmed SARS-CoV-2 infection or an uninfected control (not recorded which). In DNA form, the CDR3 reads TGTGCCAGCAGCGTTGAATGGACCTACACCTACAATGAGCAGTTCTTC. Encoded protein: CASSVEWTYTYNEQFF.